The clone carrying this T cell receptor beta chain came up many times. Its antigen is undetermined. The entry originates in a study of T cells in Graves' hyperthyroidism and ophthalmopathy. RNA transcripts yielded amplified TCR beta CDR3 regions. First-round RT-PCR with HTBI primers amplified the TCR CDR3 region. TCRdb re-derived calls from the multiplex PCR reads in MiXCR, one entry per CDR3 protein. Among approximately 400,000 distinct CDR3 sequences listed, approximately 18% were seen once. Study-wide findings and caveats: Onset of ophthalmopathy came a median approximately 6 months after the model predicted it. Researchers report that a 13 V-J model separated ophthalmopathy from stable hyperthyroidism.

The germline CDR1 and CDR2 sequences are SGHAT and FQNNGV. The CDR3 is 17 residues long. Trimming left V 2 bases short and J 7 bases short, with 20 bases between. Material: blood. This chain uses TRBV11-2 with TRBJ1-4; tentatively, D is TRBD1 (6 bases). This sequence was found in a man between 18 and 35 years old with Graves' ophthalmopathy. The CDR3 spells CASSLNVYGTWGEKLFF. The CDR3 nucleotides read TGTGCCAGCAGCTTAAACGTCTACGGGACATGGGGTGAAAAACTGTTTTTT.